This T cell receptor (beta chain) was recorded in a study of cytomegalovirus exposure and HLA in healthy donors. About the study: Around 79 million unique TCRs, all from HLA-typed donors, were included in an early release of the data. Overall study results and limits: The majority of TCR sequences were rare, yet some public TCRs appeared in many donors. Further analysis was carried out later, and it showed several of the most significant clusters appearing linked to common viral pathogens.

The study ran its PCR with 60 Vbeta and 13 Jbeta primers. As handled by the study authors: Unique TCR beta chains totaled some 88 million in a later count, with roughly 12 million of them shared. TCRdb's table, derived via immunoSEQ multiplex PCR, lists solely in-frame clones and lacks some. The DNA was the basis for D and trimming; V, J and clone size are from that table. Found here are under 200,000 clones, roughly 84% of them singletons; the top ten hold approximately 0.26%. This clone was picked up one time. Antigen specificity is unknown. The germline gives CDR1 SGHTA, CDR2 FQGNSA. The length of the CDR3 is 14 residues. J was trimmed by 5 bases and V by 4 bases; bases with no gene match: 5.

This TCR was recovered from a boy aged 10-17 years in good health and CMV-seronegative. Material: PBMCs. This chain joins TRBV7-2 and TRBJ2-3; TRBD2 matches 8 bases. The CDR3 is CASSSRLAQDTQYF. The CDR3 nucleotides are TGTGCCAGCAGCTCGCGACTAGCGCAAGATACGCAGTATTTT.